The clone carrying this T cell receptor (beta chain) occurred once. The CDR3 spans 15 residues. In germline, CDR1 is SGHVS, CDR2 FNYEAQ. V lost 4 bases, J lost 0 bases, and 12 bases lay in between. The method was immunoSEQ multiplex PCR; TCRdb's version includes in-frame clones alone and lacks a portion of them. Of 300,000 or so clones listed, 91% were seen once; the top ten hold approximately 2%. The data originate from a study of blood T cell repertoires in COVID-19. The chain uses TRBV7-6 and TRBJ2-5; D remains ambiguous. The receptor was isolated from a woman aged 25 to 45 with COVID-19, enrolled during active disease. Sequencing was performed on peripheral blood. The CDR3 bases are TGTGCCAGCAGCTCCCAGGCCAGGTACCAAGAGACCCAGTACTTC. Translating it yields CASSSQARYQETQYF.